One TCR beta chain is described in this entry. The sample is drawn from a study of technical replicates of blood from a handful of donors. Using immunoSEQ multiplex PCR, the repertoire was profiled, and TCRdb retains in-frame clones only, with some absent. The sample includes tens of thousands of clones, about 90% of them seen just once. Sequenced material: T cells isolated from PBMCs. The receptor was isolated from a human donor in good health.

Here the CDR3 reads CASRLQGADTEAFF. The CDR3 nucleotides are TGTGCCAGCCGCCTACAGGGGGCGGACACTGAAGCTTTCTTT. The chain combines TRBV7-3 with TRBJ1-1; 9 bases agree with TRBD1. This CDR3 region has 14 residues. CDR1 and CDR2 from the germline V gene are SGHTA and FQGTGA. The trim removed 8 bases at V and 3 bases at J, leaving 7 bases unmatched.